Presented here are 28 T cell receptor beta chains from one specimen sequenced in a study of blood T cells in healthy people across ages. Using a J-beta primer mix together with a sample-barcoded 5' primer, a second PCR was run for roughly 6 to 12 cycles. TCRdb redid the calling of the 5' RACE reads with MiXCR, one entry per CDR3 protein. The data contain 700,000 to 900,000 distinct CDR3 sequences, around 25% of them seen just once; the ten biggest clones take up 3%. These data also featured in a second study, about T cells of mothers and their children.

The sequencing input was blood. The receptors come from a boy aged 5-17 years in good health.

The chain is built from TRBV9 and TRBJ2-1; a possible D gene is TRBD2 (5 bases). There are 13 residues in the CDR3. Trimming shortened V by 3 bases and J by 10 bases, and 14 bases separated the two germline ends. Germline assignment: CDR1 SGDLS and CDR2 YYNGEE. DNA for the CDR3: TGTGCCAGCAGCGAACGGGGTGAACGGGAGCAGTTCTTC. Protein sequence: CASSERGEREQFF.

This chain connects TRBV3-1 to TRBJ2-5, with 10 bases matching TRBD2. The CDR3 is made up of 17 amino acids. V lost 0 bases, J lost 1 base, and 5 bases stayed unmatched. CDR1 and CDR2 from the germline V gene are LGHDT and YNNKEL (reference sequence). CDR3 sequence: CASSQDFSGGFQETQYF. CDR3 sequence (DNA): TGTGCCAGCAGCCAAGATTTTAGCGGGGGGTTCCAAGAGACCCAGTACTTC.

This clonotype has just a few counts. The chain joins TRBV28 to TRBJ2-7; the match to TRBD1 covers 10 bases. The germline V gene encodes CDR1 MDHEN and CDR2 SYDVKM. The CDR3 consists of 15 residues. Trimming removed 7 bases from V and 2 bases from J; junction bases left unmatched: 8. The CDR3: CASNDRGRPTYEQYF. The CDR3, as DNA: TGTGCCAGCAACGACAGGGGGCGTCCCACCTACGAGCAGTACTTC.

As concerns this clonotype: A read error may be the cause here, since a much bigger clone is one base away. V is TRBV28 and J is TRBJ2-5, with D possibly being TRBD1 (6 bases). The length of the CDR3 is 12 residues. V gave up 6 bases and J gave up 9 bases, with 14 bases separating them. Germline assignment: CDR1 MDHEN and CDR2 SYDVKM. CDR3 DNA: TGTGCCAGCAGGGGGGCCGGGGAGTCCCAGTACTTC. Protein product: CASRGAGESQYF.

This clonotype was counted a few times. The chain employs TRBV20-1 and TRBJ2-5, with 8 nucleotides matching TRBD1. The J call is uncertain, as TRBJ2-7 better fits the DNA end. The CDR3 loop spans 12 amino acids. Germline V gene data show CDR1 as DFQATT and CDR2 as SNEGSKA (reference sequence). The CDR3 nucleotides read TGCAGTGGGGGCAGGGGGCTCGACGAGCAGTACTTC. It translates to CSGGRGLDEQYF.

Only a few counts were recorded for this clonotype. CDR3 sequence: CASSQDYGGQGGVTASTDTQYF. The CDR3 DNA is TGCGCCAGCAGCCAAGATTATGGAGGACAGGGTGGAGTTACTGCTAGCACAGATACGCAGTATTTT. This chain joins TRBV4-1 and TRBJ2-3; 8 bases match TRBD1. The J segment lost 0 bases and the V segment lost 0 bases, leaving 20 bases of the junction unmatched. Germline V lookup: CDR1 MGHRA, CDR2 YSYEKL. The CDR3 contains 22 residues.

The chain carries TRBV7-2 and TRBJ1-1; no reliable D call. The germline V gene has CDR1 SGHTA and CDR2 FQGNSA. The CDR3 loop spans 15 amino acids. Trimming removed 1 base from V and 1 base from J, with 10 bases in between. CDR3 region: CASSLGPDPNTEAFF. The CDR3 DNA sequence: TGTGCCAGCAGCTTAGGCCCAGATCCGAACACTGAAGCTTTCTTT. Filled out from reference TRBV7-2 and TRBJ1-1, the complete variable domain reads GAGVSQSPSNKVTEKGKDVELRCDPISGHTALYWYRQSLGQGLEFLIYFQGNSAPDKSGLPSDRFSAERTGGSVSTLTIQRTQQEDSAVYLCASSLGPDPNTEAFFGQGTRLTVV.

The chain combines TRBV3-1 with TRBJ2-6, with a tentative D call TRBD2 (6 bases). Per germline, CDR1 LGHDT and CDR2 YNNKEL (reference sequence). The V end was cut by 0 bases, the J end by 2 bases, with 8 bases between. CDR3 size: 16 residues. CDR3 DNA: TGTGCCAGCAGCCAAGAGGGGGGAGCTGGGGCCAACGTCCTGACTTTC. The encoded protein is CASSQEGGAGANVLTF.

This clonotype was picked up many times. This CDR3 reads CASSLEQNTEAFF. Written as DNA, the CDR3 is TGCGCCAGCAGCTTGGAGCAGAACACTGAAGCTTTCTTT. The rearrangement links TRBV5-1 to TRBJ1-1; D not resolved. In germline, CDR1 is SGHRS, CDR2 YFSETQ. V shed 0 bases and J shed 1 base, with 4 bases lying between them. The CDR3 is 13 residues long.

The DNA of the CDR3 is TGTGCCAGCAGTTATATCGGACCAGGGGGCTCCTACGAGCAGTACTTC. Protein sequence: CASSYIGPGGSYEQYF. This chain uses TRBV6-5 with TRBJ2-1, with 7 bases matching TRBD1. The J call may be in error: the DNA end matches TRBJ2-7 better. There are 16 residues in the CDR3. The germline V gene has CDR1 MNHEY and CDR2 SVGAGI.

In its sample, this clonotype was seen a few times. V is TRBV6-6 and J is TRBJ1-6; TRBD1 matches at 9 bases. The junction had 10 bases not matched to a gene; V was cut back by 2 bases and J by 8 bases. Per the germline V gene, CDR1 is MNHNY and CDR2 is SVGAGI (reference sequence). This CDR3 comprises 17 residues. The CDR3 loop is CASSYPTDRGRDSPLHF. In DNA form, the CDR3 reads TGTGCCAGCAGTTACCCGACCGACAGGGGGAGGGATTCACCCCTCCACTTT.

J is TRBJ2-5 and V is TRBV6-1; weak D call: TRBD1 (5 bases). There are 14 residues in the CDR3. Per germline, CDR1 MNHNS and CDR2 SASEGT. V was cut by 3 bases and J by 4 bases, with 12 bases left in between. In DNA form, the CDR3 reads TGTGCCAGCAGTGAGGACATCACTGGAGAGACCCAGTACTTC. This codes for CASSEDITGETQYF.

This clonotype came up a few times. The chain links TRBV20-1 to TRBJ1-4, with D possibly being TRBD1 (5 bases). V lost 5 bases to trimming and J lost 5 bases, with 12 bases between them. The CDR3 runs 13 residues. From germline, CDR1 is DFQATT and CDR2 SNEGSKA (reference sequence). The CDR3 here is CSASGRRNEKLFF. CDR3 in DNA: TGCAGTGCTTCAGGGAGGAGAAATGAAAAACTGTTTTTT.

As DNA, the CDR3 is TGTGCCAGCACCCGGGGACAGGGGCATGGCTACACCTTC. This sequence encodes CASTRGQGHGYTF. The rearrangement uses TRBV12-3 or TRBV12-4 and TRBJ1-2; TRBD1 aligns across 10 bases. This CDR3 comprises 13 residues. J was trimmed by 6 bases and V by 7 bases; bases with no gene match: 5.

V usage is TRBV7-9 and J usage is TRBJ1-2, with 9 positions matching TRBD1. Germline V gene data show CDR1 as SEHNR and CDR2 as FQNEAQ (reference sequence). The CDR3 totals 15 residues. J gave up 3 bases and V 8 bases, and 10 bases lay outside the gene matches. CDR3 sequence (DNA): TGTGCCAGCGGGACAGGGATAGCCCGGGACTATGGCTACACCTTC. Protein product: CASGTGIARDYGYTF.

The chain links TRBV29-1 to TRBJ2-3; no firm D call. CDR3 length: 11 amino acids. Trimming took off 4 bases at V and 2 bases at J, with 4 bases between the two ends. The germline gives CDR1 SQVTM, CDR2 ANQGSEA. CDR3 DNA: TGCAGCGTTGGTAACACAGATACGCAGTATTTT. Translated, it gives CSVGNTDTQYF.

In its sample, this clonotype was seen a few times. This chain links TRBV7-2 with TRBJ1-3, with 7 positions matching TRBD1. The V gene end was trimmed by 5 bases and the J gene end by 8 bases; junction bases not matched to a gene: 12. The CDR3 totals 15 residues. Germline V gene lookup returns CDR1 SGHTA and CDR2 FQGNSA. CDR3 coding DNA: TGTGCCAGCAGCCTCGGACAGGTCCTCGGGGACACCATATATTTT. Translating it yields CASSLGQVLGDTIYF.

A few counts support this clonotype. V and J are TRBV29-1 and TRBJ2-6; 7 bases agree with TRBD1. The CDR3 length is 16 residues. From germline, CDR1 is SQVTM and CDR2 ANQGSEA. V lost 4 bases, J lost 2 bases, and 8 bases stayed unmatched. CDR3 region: CSVVNRGGAGANVLTF. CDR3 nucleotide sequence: TGCAGCGTTGTAAATCGAGGGGGCGCTGGGGCCAACGTCCTGACTTTC.

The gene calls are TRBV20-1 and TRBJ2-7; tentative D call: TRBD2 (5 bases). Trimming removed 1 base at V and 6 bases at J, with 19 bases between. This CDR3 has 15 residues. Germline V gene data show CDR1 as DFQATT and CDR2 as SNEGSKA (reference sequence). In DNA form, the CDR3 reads TGCAGTGCTAGAGTTGTAGGTCGTCTAGCTGCCGAGCAGTACTTC. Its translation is CSARVVGRLAAEQYF.

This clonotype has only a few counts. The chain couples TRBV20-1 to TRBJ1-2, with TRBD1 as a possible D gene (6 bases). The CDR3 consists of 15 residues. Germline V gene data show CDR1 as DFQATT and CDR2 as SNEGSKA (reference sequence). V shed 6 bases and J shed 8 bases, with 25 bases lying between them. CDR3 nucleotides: TGCAGTGCCGGCATGGCCGGGACGACAGGTGGGGGCTACACCTTC. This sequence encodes CSAGMAGTTGGGYTF.

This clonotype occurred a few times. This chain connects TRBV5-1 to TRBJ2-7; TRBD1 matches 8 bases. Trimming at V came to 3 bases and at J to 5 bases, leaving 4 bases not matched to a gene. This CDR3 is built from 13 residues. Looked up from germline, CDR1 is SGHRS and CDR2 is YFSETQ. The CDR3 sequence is CASSSDRVHEQYF. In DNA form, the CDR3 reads TGCGCCAGCAGCTCGGACAGGGTACACGAGCAGTACTTC.

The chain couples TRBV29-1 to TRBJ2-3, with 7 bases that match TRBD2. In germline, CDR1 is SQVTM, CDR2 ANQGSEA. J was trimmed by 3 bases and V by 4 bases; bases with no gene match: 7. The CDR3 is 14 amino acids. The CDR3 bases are TGCAGCGTTGGGGAACTAGCGCCAACAGATACGCAGTATTTT. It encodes CSVGELAPTDTQYF.

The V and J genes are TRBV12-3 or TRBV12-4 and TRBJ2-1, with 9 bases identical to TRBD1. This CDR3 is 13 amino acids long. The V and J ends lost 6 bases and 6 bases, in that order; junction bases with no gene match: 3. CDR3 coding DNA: TGTGCCAGCAGAGGGACAGGGCCCAATGAGCAGTTCTTC. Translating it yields CASRGTGPNEQFF.

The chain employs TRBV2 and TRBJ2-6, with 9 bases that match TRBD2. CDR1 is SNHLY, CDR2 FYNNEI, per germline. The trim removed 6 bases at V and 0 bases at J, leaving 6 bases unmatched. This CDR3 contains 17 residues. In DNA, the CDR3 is TGTGCCAGCAGCCCCCGCGGGAGGGGCTCTGGGGCCAACGTCCTGACTTTC. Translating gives CASSPRGRGSGANVLTF.

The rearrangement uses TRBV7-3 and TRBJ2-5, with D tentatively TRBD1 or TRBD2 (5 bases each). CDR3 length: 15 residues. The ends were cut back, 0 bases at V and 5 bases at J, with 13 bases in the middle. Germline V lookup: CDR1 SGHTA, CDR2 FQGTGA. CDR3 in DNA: TGTGCCAGCAGCTTAACCCGGGACCTAGGGGAGACCCAGTACTTC. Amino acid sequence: CASSLTRDLGETQYF. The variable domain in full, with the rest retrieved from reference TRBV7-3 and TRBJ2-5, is GAGVSQTPSNKVTEKGKYVELRCDPISGHTALYWYRQSLGQGPEFLIYFQGTGAADDSGLPNDRFFAVRPEGSVSTLKIQRTERGDSAVYLCASSLTRDLGETQYFGPGTRLLVL.

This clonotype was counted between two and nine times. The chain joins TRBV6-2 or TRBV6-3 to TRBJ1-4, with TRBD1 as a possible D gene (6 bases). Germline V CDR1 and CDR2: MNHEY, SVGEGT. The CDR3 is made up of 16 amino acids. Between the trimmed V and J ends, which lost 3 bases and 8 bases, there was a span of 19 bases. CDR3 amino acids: CASSYSSGQEKEKLFF. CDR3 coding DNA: TGTGCCAGCAGTTATTCGTCGGGACAAGAAAAAGAAAAACTGTTTTTT.

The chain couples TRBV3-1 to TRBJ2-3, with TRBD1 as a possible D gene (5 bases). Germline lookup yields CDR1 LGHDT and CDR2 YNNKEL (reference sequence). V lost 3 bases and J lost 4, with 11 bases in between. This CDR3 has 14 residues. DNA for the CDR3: TGTGCCAGCAGCCACCAGGGTGGGCCAGATACGCAGTATTTT. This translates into CASSHQGGPDTQYF.

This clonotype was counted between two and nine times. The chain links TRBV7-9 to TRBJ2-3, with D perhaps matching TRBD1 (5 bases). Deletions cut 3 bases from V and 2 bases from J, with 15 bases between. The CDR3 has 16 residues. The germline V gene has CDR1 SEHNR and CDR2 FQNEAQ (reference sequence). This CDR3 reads CASSLGHTADTDTQYF. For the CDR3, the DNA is TGTGCCAGCAGCTTGGGGCACACAGCTGACACAGATACGCAGTATTTT.